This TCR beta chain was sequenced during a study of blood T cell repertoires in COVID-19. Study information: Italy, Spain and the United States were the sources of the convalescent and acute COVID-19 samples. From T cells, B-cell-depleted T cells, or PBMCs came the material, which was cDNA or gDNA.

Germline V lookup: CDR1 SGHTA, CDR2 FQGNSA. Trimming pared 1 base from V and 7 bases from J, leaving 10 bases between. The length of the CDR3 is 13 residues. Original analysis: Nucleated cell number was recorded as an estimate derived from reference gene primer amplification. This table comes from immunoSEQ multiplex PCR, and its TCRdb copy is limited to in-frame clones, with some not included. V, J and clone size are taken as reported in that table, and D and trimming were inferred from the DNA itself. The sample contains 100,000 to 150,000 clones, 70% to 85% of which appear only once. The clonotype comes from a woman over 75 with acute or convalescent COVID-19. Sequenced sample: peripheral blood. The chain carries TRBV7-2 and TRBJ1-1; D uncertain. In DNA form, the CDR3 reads TGTGCCAGCAGCTTAGGAGGGTTGGTTGAAGCTTTCTTT. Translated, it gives CASSLGGLVEAFF.